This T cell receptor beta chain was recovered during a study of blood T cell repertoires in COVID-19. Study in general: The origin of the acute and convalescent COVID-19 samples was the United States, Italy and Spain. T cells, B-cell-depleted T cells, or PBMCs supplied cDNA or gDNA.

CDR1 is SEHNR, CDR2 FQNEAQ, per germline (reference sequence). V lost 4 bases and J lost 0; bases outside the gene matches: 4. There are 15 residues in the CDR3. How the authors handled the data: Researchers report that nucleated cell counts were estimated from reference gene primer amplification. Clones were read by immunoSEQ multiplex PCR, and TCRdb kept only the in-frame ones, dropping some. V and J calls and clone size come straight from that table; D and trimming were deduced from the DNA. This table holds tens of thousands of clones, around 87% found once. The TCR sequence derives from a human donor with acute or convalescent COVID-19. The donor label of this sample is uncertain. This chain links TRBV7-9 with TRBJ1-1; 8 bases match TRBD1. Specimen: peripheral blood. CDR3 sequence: CASSSRGRVNTEAFF. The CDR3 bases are TGTGCCAGCAGCTCCAGGGGGCGAGTGAACACTGAAGCTTTCTTT.